These 4 T cell receptor beta chains were sequenced from one sample in a study of blood T cell repertoires in COVID-19. Repertoires were generated with immunoSEQ multiplex PCR, while TCRdb's copy carries only in-frame clones and drops some. Seen here are about 52,000 clones, roughly 85% observed once, and the top ten hold 9.5% to 13%. What was sequenced was peripheral blood. These receptors were taken from a human donor in a cohort sampled during active COVID-19.

This clone was observed a few times. The V and J genes are TRBV2 and TRBJ2-7; D perhaps matches TRBD2 (6 bases). V was shortened by 5 bases and J by 2 bases, with 13 bases between the two germline ends. Germline assignment: CDR1 SNHLY and CDR2 FYNNEI. The CDR3 consists of 14 residues. The CDR3: CASSWDSGAYEQYF. In DNA form, the CDR3 reads TGTGCCAGCAGTTGGGACTCCGGAGCCTACGAGCAGTACTTC. Combining the CDR3 with reference TRBV2 and TRBJ2-7 gives the whole variable domain EPEVTQTPSHQVTQMGQEVILRCVPISNHLYFYWYRQILGQKVEFLVSFYNNEISEKSEIFDDQFSVERPDGSNFTLKIRSTKLEDSAMYFCASSWDSGAYEQYFGPGTRLTVT.

This sequence joins TRBV28 and TRBJ2-2; D call uncertain. The CDR3 is made up of 14 amino acids. Per the germline V gene, CDR1 is MDHEN and CDR2 is SYDVKM. Between the trimmed V and J ends, which lost 6 bases and 4 bases, there was a span of 12 bases. CDR3 bases: TGTGCCAGCAGCCTTAGTATTTCCACCGGGGAGCTGTTTTTT. Its translation: CASSLSISTGELFF.

This clone was recorded once. V and J are TRBV7-2 and TRBJ2-3, with 7 bases lining up with TRBD2. Per the germline V gene, CDR1 is SGHTA and CDR2 is FQGNSA. This CDR3 has 18 amino acids. J gave up 2 bases and V 3 bases, and 14 bases lay outside the gene matches. In DNA, the CDR3 is TGTGCCAGCAGCTTCCCTCTGGGGGGAGGGCCCGTCACAGATACGCAGTATTTT. Translated, it gives CASSFPLGGGPVTDTQYF.

The V and J genes are TRBV5-1 and TRBJ2-7; TRBD2 matches at 12 bases. Germline CDR1 SGHRS, CDR2 YFSETQ. The CDR3 sequence is 19 residues long. The V gene end was trimmed by 0 bases and the J gene end by 6 bases; junction bases not matched to a gene: 16. The CDR3 nucleotides read TGCGCCAGCAGCTTGGCTGCAAAATACCCTAGCGGGAGGGACTCCGAGCAGTACTTC. This encodes CASSLAAKYPSGRDSEQYF.